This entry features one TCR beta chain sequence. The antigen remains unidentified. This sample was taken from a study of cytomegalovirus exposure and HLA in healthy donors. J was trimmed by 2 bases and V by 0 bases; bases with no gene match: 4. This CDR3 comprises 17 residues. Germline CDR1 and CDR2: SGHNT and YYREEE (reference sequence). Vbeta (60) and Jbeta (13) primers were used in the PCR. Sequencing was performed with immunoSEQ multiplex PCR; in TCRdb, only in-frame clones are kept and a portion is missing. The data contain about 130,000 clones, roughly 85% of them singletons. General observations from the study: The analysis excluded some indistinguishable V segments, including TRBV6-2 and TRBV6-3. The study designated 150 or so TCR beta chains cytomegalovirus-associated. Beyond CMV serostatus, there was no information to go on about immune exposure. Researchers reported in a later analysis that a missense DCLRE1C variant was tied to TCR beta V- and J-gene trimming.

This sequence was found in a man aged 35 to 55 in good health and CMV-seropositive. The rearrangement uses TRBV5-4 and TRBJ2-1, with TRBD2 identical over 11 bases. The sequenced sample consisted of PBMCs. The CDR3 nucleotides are TGTGCCAGCAGCTTGGGGTCTAGCGGGAGGACCTACAATGAGCAGTTCTTC. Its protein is CASSLGSSGRTYNEQFF.